This T cell receptor beta chain is drawn from a study of PD-1 blockade in classical Hodgkin lymphoma. Study-wide results and limits: A significant rise in TCR diversity was seen by C4D1 for CD4+ cells but not for CD8+ cells.

There was relapse after autologous stem cell transplantation in every patient, and there was variation in brentuximab vedotin exposure. The germline V and J ends were trimmed by 8 bases and 2 bases, with 10 bases remaining between them. Germline loops: CDR1 SNHLY, CDR2 FYNNEI. The CDR3 has 13 residues. This clone was seen a handful of times. The antigen remains unidentified. Sequencing was performed with immunoSEQ multiplex PCR; in TCRdb, only in-frame clones are kept and a portion is missing. The top ten clones hold roughly 9.5% of a sample with several thousand clones, 66% of them seen once. The clonotype was recovered from a human donor with classical Hodgkin lymphoma. The chain combines TRBV2 with TRBJ2-1, with TRBD2 as a possible D gene (6 bases). This specimen was peripheral blood mononuclear cells (PBMCs), taken before the second cycle of nivolumab. CDR3 amino acids: CASFGRPYNEQFF. CDR3 nucleotide sequence: TGTGCCAGCTTCGGGAGACCCTACAATGAGCAGTTCTTC.